This T cell receptor beta chain stems from a study of T cell responses to AZD1222 COVID-19 vaccine. Study at large: Researchers grouped second doses given at about 4 or about 12 weeks into one pool.

V gave up 5 bases and J gave up 4 bases; unmatched junction bases: 6. CDR3 length: 14 residues. Germline V gene sequence: CDR1 SGHRS, CDR2 YFSETQ. Profiling relied on immunoSEQ multiplex PCR, and the TCRdb table lists in-frame clones only, not all of them. This table has more than 95,000 clones, over 75% appearing once. The chain couples TRBV5-1 to TRBJ2-7; 10 bases are a match to TRBD2. The material sequenced was peripheral blood, taken on day 0 of AZD1222 vaccination. This clonotype was sampled from an adult in good health. The CDR3 region is CASRSSGSLYEQYF. In nucleotides, the CDR3 is TGCGCCAGCAGATCTAGCGGGAGCTTGTACGAGCAGTACTTC.